These 22 T cell receptor beta chains share one sample of origin, sequenced in a study of PD-1 blockade in classical Hodgkin lymphoma. TCRdb's copy holds only in-frame clones and misses some; the assay was immunoSEQ multiplex PCR. Of thousands of clones in the sample, 77% were seen once. Brentuximab vedotin exposure varied, and every patient relapsed after autologous stem cell transplantation. Sequences were derived from peripheral blood mononuclear cells (PBMCs), sampled before the second cycle of nivolumab. Receptors originate from a human donor with classical Hodgkin lymphoma.

This chain uses TRBV5-4 with TRBJ2-3; a weak D match, TRBD1 (5 bases). The CDR3 runs to 14 residues. Germline CDR1 and CDR2: SGHNT and YYREEE (reference sequence). V lost 2 bases and J 1 base, leaving 8 bases between the germline ends. DNA of the CDR3: TGTGCCAGCAGCTTAGGGGTAGGCACAGATACGCAGTATTTT. It encodes CASSLGVGTDTQYF.

The chain joins TRBV11-3 to TRBJ2-2; the D call may be TRBD1 or TRBD2 (6 bases each). Germline-derived CDR1 and CDR2 are SGHNT and YENEEA. Trimming took off 0 bases at V and 8 bases at J, with 10 bases between the two ends. There are 14 residues in the CDR3. The CDR3 DNA follows: TGTGCCAGCAGCTTAGAGGGCGGGACAGGGGAGCTGTTTTTT. It specifies CASSLEGGTGELFF.

The V gene is TRBV30, the J gene TRBJ1-4; D is possibly TRBD1 (5 bases). The length of the CDR3 is 15 residues. The V end was cut by 2 bases, the J end by 5 bases, with 15 bases between. Germline V gene sequence: CDR1 GTSNPN, CDR2 SVGIG (reference sequence). CDR3 sequence: CAWSKFAGENEKLFF. In DNA, the CDR3 is TGTGCCTGGAGTAAATTCGCGGGGGAGAATGAAAAACTGTTTTTT.

The chain recombines TRBV19 with TRBJ1-4; no clear D gene. The length of the CDR3 is 15 residues. The germline V and J ends were trimmed by 7 bases and 5 bases, with 17 bases remaining between them. The germline gives CDR1 LNHDA, CDR2 SQIVND (reference sequence). CDR3: CASTLGNSPNEKLFF. The DNA for the CDR3 is TGTGCCAGTACCTTAGGTAACAGTCCAAATGAAAAACTGTTTTTT.

In this sample, this clone turned up a few times. The rearrangement uses TRBV19 and TRBJ2-5; TRBD2 matches at 10 bases. This CDR3 is built from 16 residues. Germline-derived CDR1 and CDR2 are LNHDA and SQIVND (reference sequence). The trim removed 1 base at V and 4 bases at J, leaving 6 bases unmatched. CDR3 residues: CASSIAASGGGETQYF. Written as DNA, the CDR3 is TGTGCCAGTAGTATAGCGGCTAGCGGGGGTGGAGAGACCCAGTACTTC.

V usage is TRBV5-6 and J usage is TRBJ2-5; 8 bases are shared with TRBD1. Germline lookup yields CDR1 SGHDT and CDR2 YYEEEE. With V trimmed by 4 bases and J by 7 bases, 12 bases remained unmatched. This CDR3 has 15 residues. The CDR3 DNA sequence: TGTGCCAGCAGCCCCCCTGGACAGGGCGTGGGGACCCAGTACTTC. It encodes CASSPPGQGVGTQYF.

This clone was detected only a few times. The J gene is TRBJ2-7, the V gene TRBV6-1; D is uncertain. The germline CDR1 and CDR2 sequences are MNHNS and SASEGT. V was shortened by 2 bases and J by 4 bases, with 6 bases between the two germline ends. The CDR3 covers 12 residues. CDR3 protein: CASSEPTYEQYF. CDR3 bases: TGTGCCAGCAGTGAACCTACGTACGAGCAGTACTTC.

The chain employs TRBV14 and TRBJ1-2; the match to TRBD1 covers 9 bases. There are 17 residues in the CDR3. Germline trimming cut 0 bases from V and 5 bases from J; bases unmatched to any gene: 10. Germline CDR1 reads SGHDN; CDR2 reads FVKESK. As DNA, the CDR3 is TGTGCCAGCAGCCAAGATCTCGACGGGACAGGGAAATATGGCTACACCTTC. This gives the protein CASSQDLDGTGKYGYTF.

The table lists this clone with a few counts. V gene TRBV7-2 combines with J gene TRBJ1-5, with TRBD1 identical over 10 bases. V was pared by 5 bases and J by 5 bases, with 6 bases of the junction left unmatched. Per the germline V gene, CDR1 is SGHTA and CDR2 is FQGNSA. The CDR3 totals 15 residues. CDR3 nucleotide sequence: TGTGCCAGCAGCCGGAGGACAGGGGGGGATCAGCCCCAGCATTTT. It translates to CASSRRTGGDQPQHF.

The J gene is TRBJ2-2, the V gene TRBV10-1, with no clear D. The CDR3 runs to 15 residues. Deletions cut 5 bases from V and 0 bases from J, with 10 bases between. The germline V gene has CDR1 WNHNN and CDR2 SYGVQD (reference sequence). CDR3 residues: CASSPPGANTGELFF. CDR3 coding DNA: TGCGCCAGCAGTCCCCCAGGAGCGAACACCGGGGAGCTGTTTTTT.

The genes are TRBV7-2 and TRBJ1-3; D perhaps matches TRBD1 (6 bases). Trimming left V 5 bases short and J 3 bases short, with 14 bases between. Germline CDR1 and CDR2: SGHTA and FQGNSA. The CDR3 spans 15 residues. DNA for the CDR3: TGTGCCAGCAGCCCGTACACAGGGATTGGAAACACCATATATTTT. Residues: CASSPYTGIGNTIYF.

V gene TRBV12-2 combines with J gene TRBJ1-1. TRBV12-2 is a pseudogene. The CDR3 loop spans 14 amino acids. As DNA, the CDR3 is TGTGCAAGTCGCACTCAATTCGTGAACACTGAAGCTTTCTTT. It translates to CASRTQFVNTEAFF.

The CDR3, as DNA: TGCGCCAGCAGTCTCACTAGATCGGGGGGTACGCAGTATTTT. It specifies CASSLTRSGGTQYF. The chain couples TRBV5-1 to TRBJ2-3; TRBD2 aligns across 7 bases. After removal of 5 bases from V and 8 bases from J, the junction contained 11 bases not matched to a gene. The CDR3 consists of 14 residues. Germline assignment: CDR1 SGHRS and CDR2 YFSETQ.

This chain joins TRBV19 and TRBJ1-4, with D uncertain. Per germline, CDR1 LNHDA and CDR2 SQIVND (reference sequence). Trimming took off 3 bases at V and 8 bases at J, with 10 bases between the two ends. This CDR3 has 13 residues. The CDR3 loop is CASSIETTEKLFF. The CDR3 DNA follows: TGTGCCAGTAGTATTGAGACAACCGAAAAACTGTTTTTT.

This clone was observed a single time. V and J are TRBV6-9 and TRBJ2-5, with TRBD1 matching 9 bases. This CDR3 is 14 amino acids long. Germline CDR1 and CDR2: MNHGY and SVAAGI. V shed 5 bases, J shed 5 bases, and the junction held 6 bases outside the gene matches. The CDR3 nucleotides read TGTGCCAGCAGTCTACAGGGGGCGGTTGAGACCCAGTACTTC. This sequence encodes CASSLQGAVETQYF.

This chain links TRBV28 with TRBJ1-5, with a tentative D call TRBD1 (5 bases). This CDR3 is built from 15 residues. CDR1 and CDR2 from the germline V gene are MDHEN and SYDVKM. V was trimmed by 9 bases and J by 4 bases, leaving 19 bases between them. The CDR3 protein is CASSVGAGDNQPQHF. DNA of the CDR3: TGTGCCAGTTCAGTTGGGGCAGGTGATAATCAGCCCCAGCATTTT.

V is TRBV7-8 and J is TRBJ2-5; 7 bases are shared with TRBD1. Germline V lookup: CDR1 SGHVS, CDR2 FQNEAQ. The CDR3 covers 16 residues. Trimming at V came to 4 bases and at J to 1 base, leaving 9 bases not matched to a gene. The DNA of the CDR3 is TGTGCCAGCAGCTCTCCCGACAGGGAGATCCAAGAGACCCAGTACTTC. It encodes CASSSPDREIQETQYF.

The rearrangement uses TRBV13 and TRBJ2-2; no clear D. V dropped 10 bases and J dropped 4 bases, with 7 bases sitting between them. CDR1 is PRHDT and CDR2 is FYEKMQ in the germline V gene (reference sequence). The CDR3 extends over 11 amino acids. CDR3 in amino acids: CATRFTGELFF. The CDR3 coding sequence is TGTGCCACTCGGTTCACCGGGGAGCTGTTTTTT.

The rearrangement uses TRBV10-2 and TRBJ2-3, with no clear D. The length of the CDR3 is 15 residues. V was cut by 0 bases and J by 4 bases, with 11 bases left in between. CDR1 WSHSY and CDR2 SAAADI come from the germline V gene. This chain's CDR3 is CASSESTPSSDTQYF. The CDR3 coding sequence is TGCGCCAGCAGTGAGTCGACGCCTAGTTCAGATACGCAGTATTTT.

Here the CDR3 DNA reads TGTGCCAGCAGGACAGGGGGCGCATTCAATCAGCCCCAGCATTTT. Translation: CASRTGGAFNQPQHF. The gene calls are TRBV27 and TRBJ1-5; 10 bases are shared with TRBD1. The CDR3 contains 15 residues. The trim removed 6 bases at V and 3 bases at J, leaving 5 bases unmatched. Looked up from germline, CDR1 is MNHEY and CDR2 is SMNVEV (reference sequence).

The J gene is TRBJ2-1, the V gene TRBV6-5; TRBD2 matches 13 bases. V was clipped by 4 bases and J by 8 bases; unmatched bases: 2. The CDR3 covers 14 residues. CDR1 and CDR2 (germline): MNHEY, SVGAGI. This chain's CDR3 is CASSWTSGRYEQFF. The CDR3 DNA follows: TGTGCCAGCAGTTGGACTAGCGGGAGATATGAGCAGTTCTTC.

The chain couples TRBV7-9 to TRBJ1-1; D unclear. The ends were cut back, 2 bases at V and 2 bases at J, with 6 bases in the middle. CDR3 length: 13 residues. The germline V gene encodes CDR1 SEHNR and CDR2 FQNEAQ (reference sequence). The CDR3 sequence is CASSLSGNTEAFF. The CDR3 DNA is TGTGCCAGCAGCTTAAGCGGCAACACTGAAGCTTTCTTT.